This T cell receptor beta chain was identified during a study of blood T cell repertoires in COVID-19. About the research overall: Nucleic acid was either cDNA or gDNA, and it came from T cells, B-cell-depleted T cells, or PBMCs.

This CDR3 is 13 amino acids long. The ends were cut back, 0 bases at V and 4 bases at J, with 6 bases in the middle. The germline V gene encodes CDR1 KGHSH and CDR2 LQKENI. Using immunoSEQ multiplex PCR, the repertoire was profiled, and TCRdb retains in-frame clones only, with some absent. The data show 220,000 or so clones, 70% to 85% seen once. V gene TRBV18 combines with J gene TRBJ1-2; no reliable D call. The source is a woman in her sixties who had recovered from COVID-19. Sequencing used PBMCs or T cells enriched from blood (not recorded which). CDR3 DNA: TGTGCCAGCTCACCACCAACTTTCTATGGCTACACCTTC. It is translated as CASSPPTFYGYTF.